This T cell receptor beta chain emerged from a study of blood T cell repertoires in COVID-19. Study-wide background: COVID-19 samples from acute and convalescent phases originated in the United States, Italy and Spain. The cDNA or gDNA used as material had been derived from T cells, B-cell-depleted T cells, or PBMCs.

In the study's own analysis: Estimated nucleated cell counts came from reference gene primer amplification. Clones were read by immunoSEQ multiplex PCR, and TCRdb kept only the in-frame ones, dropping some. That table furnishes V, J and clone size, whereas the DNA furnished D and trimming. The repertoire consists of 310,000 or so clones, with around nine tenths occurring once and the leading ten covering roughly 1.3%. The CDR3 runs 15 residues. The V gene end was trimmed by 4 bases and the J gene end by 8 bases; junction bases not matched to a gene: 6. Per the germline V gene, CDR1 is SGHKS and CDR2 is YYEKEE (reference sequence).

This sequence was found in a man aged 70-80 years with acute or convalescent COVID-19. Specimen: peripheral blood. The J gene is TRBJ1-6, the V gene TRBV5-5, with 10 nucleotides matching TRBD1. CDR3 amino acids: CASSPTGGGHSPLHF. Here the CDR3 DNA reads TGTGCCAGCAGCCCGACAGGGGGCGGGCATTCACCCCTCCACTTT. Full variable domain (missing parts from reference TRBV5-5 and TRBJ1-6): DAGVTQSPTHLIKTRGQQVTLRCSPISGHKSVSWYQQVLGQGPQFIFQYYEKEERGRGNFPDRFSARQFPNYSSELNVNALLLGDSALYLCASSPTGGGHSPLHFGNGTRLTVT.